What follows are 18 T cell receptor beta chains derived from one specimen sequenced in a study of cytomegalovirus exposure and HLA in healthy donors. Primers: 60 Vbeta forward and 13 Jbeta reverse. Clones were sequenced by immunoSEQ multiplex PCR, and TCRdb holds only the in-frame ones, with some missing. The sample table sets out about 130,000 clones. Input material: PBMCs. Every receptor here comes from a young man in good health and CMV-seronegative.

The chain has TRBV9 and TRBJ2-7; 10 nucleotides match TRBD2. The CDR3 is 15 residues long. V lost 0 bases and J lost 7; bases outside the gene matches: 7. From germline, CDR1 is SGDLS and CDR2 YYNGEE. CDR3: CASSVGVAGGEEQYF. As DNA, the CDR3 is TGTGCCAGCAGCGTAGGGGTAGCGGGAGGAGAAGAGCAGTACTTC. Supplemented by reference TRBV9 and TRBJ2-7, the full variable domain reads DSGVTQTPKHLITATGQRVTLRCSPRSGDLSVYWYQQSLDQGLQFLIQYYNGEERAKGNILERFSAQQFPDLHSELNLSSLELGDSALYFCASSVGVAGGEEQYFGPGTRLTVT.

The chain joins TRBV19 to TRBJ1-1, with a tentative D call TRBD1 (5 bases). With 1 base removed from V and 8 bases from J, the gap between germline ends came to 14 bases. Germline values: CDR1 LNHDA, CDR2 SQIVND (reference sequence). The CDR3 is 14 residues long. The CDR3 protein is CASSIVGRSLEAFF. CDR3 bases: TGTGCCAGTAGTATAGTGGGGCGGTCCCTAGAAGCTTTCTTT.

This chain joins TRBV10-3 and TRBJ1-6; 8 nucleotides line up with TRBD1. After removal of 2 bases from V and 9 bases from J, the junction contained 6 bases not matched to a gene. The germline CDR1 and CDR2 sequences are ENHRY and SYGVKD. The CDR3 spans 15 residues. In DNA form, the CDR3 reads TGTGCCATCAGTGAGGGGCGGACAGGGTCTTCACCCCTCCACTTT. Its protein product is CAISEGRTGSSPLHF.

The V and J genes are TRBV5-8 and TRBJ1-2; possible D gene TRBD1, 6 bases. Between the trimmed V and J ends, which lost 0 bases and 6 bases, there was a span of 9 bases. The CDR3 has 13 residues. CDR1 is SGHTS and CDR2 is YDEGEE in the germline V gene. The CDR3 bases are TGTGCCAGCAGCTTGGGCAGGGGTGATGGCTACACCTTC. Protein product: CASSLGRGDGYTF.

This chain joins TRBV7-3 and TRBJ1-1; a possible D gene is TRBD1 (6 bases). The germline V and J ends were trimmed by 2 bases and 5 bases, with 12 bases remaining between them. The CDR3 contains 14 residues. Germline V CDR1 and CDR2: SGHTA, FQGTGA. CDR3 loop: CASSLHGDITEAFF. CDR3 DNA: TGTGCCAGCAGCTTACATGGGGACATAACTGAAGCTTTCTTT.

This chain joins TRBV5-8 and TRBJ1-1; no clear D. CDR3 size: 16 residues. Trimming shortened V by 0 bases and J by 3 bases, and 15 bases separated the two germline ends. The germline V gene encodes CDR1 SGHTS and CDR2 YDEGEE. DNA for the CDR3: TGTGCCAGCAGCTTGGAGCTGGGCCAAAAGGACACTGAAGCTTTCTTT. Its protein is CASSLELGQKDTEAFF.

The chain uses TRBV2 and TRBJ2-5; 8 nucleotides line up with TRBD1. The DNA end favors TRBJ2-7, so the J call may be wrong. Germline-derived CDR1 and CDR2 are SNHLY and FYNNEI. This CDR3 is built from 14 residues. The CDR3, as DNA: TGTGCCAGCAGTGTTTGGACAGGGATCTACGAGCAGTACTTC. It codes for CASSVWTGIYEQYF.

This sequence joins TRBV4-3 and TRBJ2-7; D is uncertain. CDR1 is LGHNA, CDR2 YSLEER, per germline. Between the trimmed V and J ends, which lost 1 base and 5 bases, there was a span of 15 bases. The CDR3 has 15 residues. The DNA for the CDR3 is TGCGCCAGCAGCCAAGCTCCCTCCAACTACCACGAGCAGTACTTC. This translates into CASSQAPSNYHEQYF.

The chain couples TRBV2 to TRBJ2-4, with 7 bases matching TRBD2. This CDR3 comprises 14 residues. V lost 6 bases to trimming and J lost 6 bases; unmatched junction nucleotides: 8. Germline V gene lookup returns CDR1 SNHLY and CDR2 FYNNEI. For the CDR3, the DNA is TGTGCCAGCAGGGGCGTAGCGGGTTTAAACATTCAGTACTTC. This sequence encodes CASRGVAGLNIQYF.

The chain links TRBV10-1 to TRBJ2-3, with 9 bases matching TRBD1. V lost 6 bases, J lost 5 bases, and 9 bases stayed unmatched. Germline V gene lookup returns CDR1 WNHNN and CDR2 SYGVQD (reference sequence). The CDR3 spans 15 residues. In DNA form, the CDR3 reads TGCGCCAGCAGAGGACAGGGACAGGGTCAAGATACGCAGTATTTT. Translating it yields CASRGQGQGQDTQYF.

The chain joins TRBV28 to TRBJ2-4; TRBD2 matches 12 bases. This CDR3 has 18 amino acids. The V gene end was trimmed by 4 bases and the J gene end by 7 bases; junction bases not matched to a gene: 14. Germline CDR1 is MDHEN and CDR2 is SYDVKM. CDR3 nucleotide sequence: TGTGCCAGCAGTTCCCCCTGGACTAGCGGGACCACGAGGAACATTCAGTACTTC. This sequence encodes CASSSPWTSGTTRNIQYF.

The chain is built from TRBV15 and TRBJ2-7, with TRBD2 as a possible D gene (5 bases). CDR1 and CDR2 (germline): LNHNV, YYDKDF (reference sequence). The germline V and J ends were trimmed by 0 bases and 3 bases, with 12 bases remaining between them. The CDR3 is 15 amino acids. CDR3 bases: TGTGCCACCAGCAGAGATAGGACGAGGGACTACGAGCAGTACTTC. This gives the protein CATSRDRTRDYEQYF.

The V and J genes are TRBV19 and TRBJ1-1; 7 positions agree with TRBD1. The V gene's germline CDR1 is LNHDA and CDR2 SQIVND (reference sequence). The length of the CDR3 is 13 residues. The ends lost 4 bases at V and 5 bases at J; junction bases unmatched: 4. The CDR3 DNA sequence: TGTGCCAGTAGTACACAGGGGATGACTGAAGCTTTCTTT. Translated, it gives CASSTQGMTEAFF.

The chain couples TRBV27 to TRBJ2-7; no reliable D call. This CDR3 has 13 residues. V was pared by 3 bases and J by 6 bases, with 12 bases between. Germline CDR1 reads MNHEY; CDR2 reads SMNVEV (reference sequence). This CDR3 reads CASSFRDSREQYF. The CDR3 DNA reads as TGTGCCAGCAGTTTCCGAGACTCCCGCGAGCAGTACTTC.

The V call is TRBV11-3, the J call TRBJ2-3; the D gene is possibly TRBD1 (6 bases). The CDR3 runs 17 residues. Trimming left V 0 bases short and J 4 bases short, with 17 bases between. CDR1 and CDR2 from the germline V gene are SGHNT and YENEEA. CDR3 bases: TGTGCCAGCAGCTTAGATGGGCAGGGGAACTCGGCAGATACGCAGTATTTT. Translating gives CASSLDGQGNSADTQYF.

The V call is TRBV15, the J call TRBJ2-1; a weak D match, TRBD2 (5 bases). Per the germline V gene, CDR1 is LNHNV and CDR2 is YYDKDF (reference sequence). Trimming cost V 8 bases and J 5 bases, with 13 bases left between them. This CDR3 is 13 amino acids long. CDR3: CATATMLHNEQFF. In DNA, the CDR3 is TGTGCCACCGCGACTATGTTACACAATGAGCAGTTCTTC. Full variable domain (rest looked up from reference TRBV15 and TRBJ2-1): DAMVIQNPRYQVTQFGKPVTLSCSQTLNHNVMYWYQQKSSQAPKLLFHYYDKDFNNEADTPDNFQSRRPNTSFCFLDIRSPGLGDTAMYLCATATMLHNEQFFGPGTRLTVL.

V and J are TRBV2 and TRBJ1-6, with 7 bases that match TRBD1. The V and J ends lost 6 bases and 0 bases, in that order; junction bases with no gene match: 5. CDR3 length: 16 amino acids. Germline CDR1 is SNHLY and CDR2 is FYNNEI. The CDR3 region has the DNA TGTGCCAGCAGGGACAGGTTAAGCTCCTATAATTCACCCCTCCACTTT. Translated, it gives CASRDRLSSYNSPLHF.

This chain uses TRBV28 with TRBJ1-6, with D hard to call. Trimming shortened V by 6 bases and J by 7 bases, and 7 bases separated the two germline ends. The CDR3 has 12 residues. Germline loops: CDR1 MDHEN, CDR2 SYDVKM. The CDR3 loop reads CASRTVNSPLHF. The CDR3 nucleotides read TGTGCCAGCAGAACAGTGAATTCACCCCTCCACTTT.